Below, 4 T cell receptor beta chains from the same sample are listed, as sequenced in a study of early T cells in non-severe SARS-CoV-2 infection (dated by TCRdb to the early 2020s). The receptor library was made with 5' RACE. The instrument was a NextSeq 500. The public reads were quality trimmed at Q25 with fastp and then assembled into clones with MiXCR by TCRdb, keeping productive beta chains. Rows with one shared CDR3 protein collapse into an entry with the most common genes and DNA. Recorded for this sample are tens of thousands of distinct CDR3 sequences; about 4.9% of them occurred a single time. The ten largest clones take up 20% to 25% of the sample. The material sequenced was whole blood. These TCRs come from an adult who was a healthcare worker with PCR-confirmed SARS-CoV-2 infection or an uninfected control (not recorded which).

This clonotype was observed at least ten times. This CDR3 reads CASSGVGTPYNEQFF. CDR3 nucleotide sequence: TGTGCCAGCAGCGGAGTCGGGACCCCGTACAATGAGCAGTTCTTC. The chain joins TRBV9 to TRBJ2-1, with D perhaps being TRBD1 or TRBD2 (5 bases each). Germline CDR1 is SGDLS and CDR2 is YYNGEE. The CDR3 is 15 amino acids. V was cut by 3 bases and J by 4 bases, with 14 bases left in between.

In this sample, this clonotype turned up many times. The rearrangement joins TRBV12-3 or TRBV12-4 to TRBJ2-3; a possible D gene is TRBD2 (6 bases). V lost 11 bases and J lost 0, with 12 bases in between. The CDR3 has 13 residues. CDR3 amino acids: CACLGTSTDTQYF. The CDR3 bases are TGTGCCTGCCTAGGGACTAGCACAGATACGCAGTATTTT.

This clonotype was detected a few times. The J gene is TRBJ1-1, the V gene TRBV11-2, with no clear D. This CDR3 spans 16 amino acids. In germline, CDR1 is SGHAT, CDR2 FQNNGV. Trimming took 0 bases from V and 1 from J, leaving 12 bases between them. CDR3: CASSLDLGRPNTEAFF. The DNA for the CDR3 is TGTGCCAGCAGCTTAGATCTTGGGCGGCCGAACACTGAAGCTTTCTTT.

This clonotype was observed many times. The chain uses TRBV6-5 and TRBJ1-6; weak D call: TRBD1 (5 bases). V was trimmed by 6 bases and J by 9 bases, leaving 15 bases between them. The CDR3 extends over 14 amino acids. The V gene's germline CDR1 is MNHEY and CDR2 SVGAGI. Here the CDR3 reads CASSLGTFRSPLHF. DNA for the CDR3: TGTGCCAGCAGCCTCGGGACGTTCCGTTCACCCCTCCACTTT.